The 21 T cell receptor beta chains below come from one sample, sequenced in a study of glioma-infiltrating T cells. TCR alpha and beta CDR3 regions were amplified from RNA using iRepertoire nested multiplex PCR. TCRdb re-derived calls from the multiplex PCR reads in MiXCR, one entry per CDR3 protein. Here the sample spans tens of thousands of distinct CDR3 sequences, around a quarter being singletons. Material for sequencing was glioma tissue, nonneoplastic brain tissue, or PBMCs (not recorded which). The receptors derive from a human donor with low-grade glioma or glioblastoma, undergoing nonglioma brain surgery, or in good health (not recorded which).

This clonotype was found a few times. The chain carries TRBV24-1 and TRBJ2-1, with 14 nucleotides matching TRBD2. Germline V CDR1 and CDR2: KGHDR, SFDVKD. The ends lost 4 bases at V and 7 bases at J; junction bases unmatched: 5. The CDR3 extends over 16 amino acids. Written as DNA, the CDR3 is TGTGCCACCAGTGACCGCGGGACTAGCGGGAGAAATGAGCAGTTCTTC. It codes for CATSDRGTSGRNEQFF.

The chain links TRBV20-1 to TRBJ2-7, with 9 bases aligning to TRBD1. The CDR3 has 13 amino acids. CDR1 is DFQATT and CDR2 is SNEGSKA in the germline V gene (reference sequence). The J segment lost 6 bases and the V segment lost 6 bases, leaving 9 bases of the junction unmatched. CDR3 region: CSARRTGVSEQYF. The CDR3, as DNA: TGCAGTGCCAGAAGGACAGGGGTTAGCGAGCAGTACTTC.

Concerning this clonotype itself: A much bigger clone sits one base away, suggesting this may be a read error. The V and J genes are TRBV7-6 and TRBJ2-3; 7 positions match TRBD2. The germline V gene has CDR1 SGHVS and CDR2 FNYEAQ. CDR3 size: 15 residues. CDR3 sequence (DNA): TGTACCAGCAGCTCGACGGGACTATCCCAAGATACACAGTATTTT. Protein product: CTSSSTGLSQDTQYF. The entire variable domain, with the rest obtained from reference TRBV7-6 and TRBJ2-3, is as follows: GAGVSQSPRYKVTKRGQDVALRCDPISGHVSLYWYRQALGQGPEFLTYFNYEAQQDKSGLPNDRFSAERPEGSISTLTIQRTEQRDSAMYRCTSSSTGLSQDTQYFGPGTRLTVL.

The genes are TRBV7-2 and TRBJ1-2; D gene unclear. The germline V gene encodes CDR1 SGHTA and CDR2 FQGNSA. CDR3 length equals 14 residues. V was trimmed by 2 bases and J by 10 bases, leaving 17 bases between them. In DNA, the CDR3 is TGTGCCAGCAGCTTATGGACGGTGAACTATAACTACACCTTC. Protein sequence: CASSLWTVNYNYTF.

In the case of this clonotype: A much larger clone is a single base away; this may be a read error. V and J are TRBV14 and TRBJ2-5; D is unclear. The germline gives CDR1 SGHDN, CDR2 FVKESK. V was trimmed by 5 bases and J by 2 bases, leaving 12 bases between them. CDR3 length: 14 amino acids. The CDR3 DNA sequence: TGTGCCAGCAGCACGGTGGATTTTCAAGAGACCCAGTACTTC. This gives the protein CASSTVDFQETQYF.

At least ten counts were recorded for this clonotype. This rearrangement joins TRBV7-2 to TRBJ2-5, with D possibly being TRBD2 (6 bases). Germline loops: CDR1 SGHTA, CDR2 FQGNSA. The CDR3 covers 11 residues. With 8 bases removed from V and 5 bases from J, the gap between germline ends came to 9 bases. CDR3 sequence reads: CASWDFETQYF. The CDR3 DNA follows: TGTGCCAGCTGGGACTTCGAGACCCAGTACTTC. The complete variable domain, with remaining parts taken from reference TRBV7-2 and TRBJ2-5, reads GAGVSQSPSNKVTEKGKDVELRCDPISGHTALYWYRQSLGQGLEFLIYFQGNSAPDKSGLPSDRFSAERTGGSVSTLTIQRTQQEDSAVYLCASWDFETQYFGPGTRLLVL.

This clonotype was picked up many times. This chain links TRBV18 with TRBJ1-5, with 8 bases identical to TRBD1. After removal of 4 bases from V and 0 bases from J, the junction contained 11 bases not matched to a gene. The germline gives CDR1 KGHSH, CDR2 LQKENI. The CDR3 spans 18 residues. The CDR3 region is CASSRTGQGGSSNQPQHF. The CDR3 nucleotides read TGTGCCAGCTCACGTACAGGACAGGGAGGAAGTAGCAATCAGCCCCAGCATTTT.

This clonotype was seen at least ten times. This chain connects TRBV7-2 to TRBJ1-1; perhaps TRBD1 as D (5 bases). The CDR3 extends over 18 amino acids. Germline CDR1 reads SGHTA; CDR2 reads FQGNSA. The V and J ends lost 5 bases and 1 base respectively, with 23 bases between them. The CDR3 bases are TGTGCCAGCAGCGTGCAGGGCCCGGCCGCGGGAAGGAACACTGAAGCTTTCTTT. Protein product: CASSVQGPAAGRNTEAFF.

This clonotype appeared a few times. This chain connects TRBV5-4 to TRBJ1-1, with D perhaps matching TRBD1 (6 bases). Per germline, CDR1 SGHNT and CDR2 YYREEE (reference sequence). This CDR3 region has 14 residues. V lost 4 bases and J 9 bases, leaving 19 bases between the germline ends. The CDR3 loop is CASSMNTGALQAFF. The CDR3 DNA follows: TGTGCCAGCAGCATGAATACGGGGGCCCTACAAGCTTTCTTT.

This clonotype showed up many times. The chain couples TRBV12-3 or TRBV12-4 to TRBJ1-5; 9 bases are a match to TRBD1. The CDR3 covers 15 residues. The trim removed 2 bases at V and 6 bases at J, leaving 5 bases unmatched. For the CDR3, the DNA is TGTGCCAGCAGTTTAAGCCTGGACAGGGGTCAGCCCCAGCATTTT. Protein product: CASSLSLDRGQPQHF.

The table lists this clonotype with many counts. The CDR3: CASSQDLGRGNNEQFF. The CDR3 DNA sequence: TGTGCCAGCAGCCAAGATCTAGGCAGGGGGAACAATGAGCAGTTCTTC. The V and J genes are TRBV4-2 and TRBJ2-1, with 7 nucleotides matching TRBD1. V was pared by 0 bases and J by 5 bases, with 7 bases of the junction left unmatched. The CDR3 covers 16 residues. Germline V gene data show CDR1 as LGHNA and CDR2 as YNFKEQ.

The V gene is TRBV12-3 or TRBV12-4, the J gene TRBJ1-1; 7 nucleotides align to TRBD1. This CDR3 comprises 16 residues. The V gene end was trimmed by 4 bases and the J gene end by 1 base; junction bases not matched to a gene: 9. CDR3 nucleotides: TGTGCCAGCAGTTCCGATGATCGGACAGGGAACACTGAAGCTTTCTTT. Its translation: CASSSDDRTGNTEAFF.

The gene calls are TRBV12-3 or TRBV12-4 and TRBJ1-4; 8 bases are a match to TRBD1. V trimming: 3 bases; J trimming: 6 bases; junction bases outside the gene matches: 9. The CDR3 loop spans 16 amino acids. The DNA for the CDR3 is TGTGCCAGCAGTTTTAGTATCGGGACAGGAGATGAAAAACTGTTTTTT. Translated: CASSFSIGTGDEKLFF.

This clonotype was detected many times. V and J are TRBV7-2 and TRBJ2-5; 7 positions agree with TRBD2. From germline, CDR1 is SGHTA and CDR2 FQGNSA. V lost 4 bases, J lost 6 bases, and 14 bases stayed unmatched. This CDR3 contains 16 residues. CDR3 region: CASSSPNEGRGKTQYF. CDR3 sequence (DNA): TGTGCCAGCAGCTCCCCGAACGAGGGGAGGGGAAAGACCCAGTACTTC.

The V gene is TRBV7-6, the J gene TRBJ1-1; D gene unclear. Trimming took off 0 bases at V and 4 bases at J, with 15 bases between the two ends. Germline assignment: CDR1 SGHVS and CDR2 FNYEAQ. The CDR3 loop spans 16 amino acids. CDR3 nucleotide sequence: TGTGCCAGCAGCTTAGCCATGAGCAGGCCAGGCACTGAAGCTTTCTTT. As protein: CASSLAMSRPGTEAFF.

This clonotype was found many times. V and J are TRBV4-2 and TRBJ2-1; possibly TRBD2 for D (5 bases). The CDR3 loop spans 16 amino acids. Germline V CDR1 and CDR2: LGHNA, YNFKEQ. The germline V and J ends were trimmed by 1 base and 10 bases, with 20 bases remaining between them. This chain's CDR3 is CASSQGSAAPPPEQFF. In DNA, the CDR3 is TGTGCCAGCAGCCAAGGTTCAGCGGCCCCTCCCCCGGAGCAGTTCTTC.

This clonotype was counted at least ten times. The rearrangement uses TRBV7-2 and TRBJ2-1, with 7 bases lining up with TRBD1. The CDR3 is made up of 16 amino acids. V shed 2 bases and J 7 bases; nucleotides not matched to a gene: 11. Germline V gene sequence: CDR1 SGHTA, CDR2 FQGNSA. The CDR3: CASSLRQQGVKNEQFF. DNA of the CDR3: TGTGCCAGCAGCTTAAGGCAGCAGGGGGTCAAAAATGAGCAGTTCTTC.

This clonotype was counted many times. This sequence joins TRBV5-4 and TRBJ1-1; tentative D call: TRBD1 (5 bases). This CDR3 is 15 amino acids long. V was pared by 4 bases and J by 5 bases, with 18 bases between. The germline CDR1 and CDR2 sequences are SGHNT and YYREEE (reference sequence). The CDR3 loop is CASSTFEKGLTEAFF. CDR3 bases: TGTGCCAGCAGCACGTTCGAGAAGGGGCTTACTGAAGCTTTCTTT.

As regards this clonotype: One end of the junction is discordant with germline, which a read error may explain. J is TRBJ1-4 and V is TRBV28; no firm D call. This CDR3 spans 13 amino acids. The germline CDR1 and CDR2 sequences are MDHEN and SYDVKM. The DNA of the CDR3 is TGTGCCAACCAAGTTACAACAAATGAAAAACTGTTTTTT. Protein sequence: CANQVTTNEKLFF.

This clonotype was picked up many times. The chain carries TRBV7-2 and TRBJ2-5; D tentatively reads TRBD1 or TRBD2 (6 bases each). The V end lost 7 bases, the J end lost 2 bases, and 14 bases lay between the germline ends. The CDR3 loop spans 14 amino acids. Germline loops: CDR1 SGHTA, CDR2 FQGNSA. The DNA for the CDR3 is TGTGCCAGCACTCGGGGGCGGCTACAAGAGACCCAGTACTTC. This codes for CASTRGRLQETQYF.

In regard to this clonotype: No conserved phenylalanine or tryptophan ends this CDR3, so it is likely a read error. The chain employs TRBV19 and TRBJ2-1; D perhaps matches TRBD1 (5 bases). Per the germline V gene, CDR1 is LNHDA and CDR2 is SQIVND (reference sequence). The V and J ends lost 9 bases and 8 bases respectively, with 11 bases between them. The CDR3 is made up of 11 amino acids. In DNA form, the CDR3 reads TGTGCCAGCAGCGTAGGGGATGAGCAGTTCTTA. It specifies CASSVGDEQFL.